This T cell receptor beta chain came from a study of blood T cell repertoires in COVID-19 (dated by TCRdb to 2019 to 2021). About the study as a whole: Samples from collaborators originated in the United States, Italy and Spain and spanned both the acute and convalescent phases of COVID-19. The material from the prospective study consisted of cDNA or gDNA derived from T cells, B-cell-depleted T cells, or PBMCs. Deeply sampled blood TCRbeta repertoires from subjects exposed to, actively infected with, or recovered from COVID-19 were included in the dataset. The repertoires were released in a freely available public database meant as a resource for research on the immune response to SARS-CoV-2. Samples came from the ongoing ImmuneRACE study (first 160 participants) plus 1,254 subjects from 6 global collaborators. The sample metadata nearly always contained a de-identified subject ID, COVID-19 status, age in years and sex. Where available, HLA class I and class II types were taken from metadata supplied by the sample provider and were not determined by assay-based typing. Overall study results and their limits: The amount of clinical and demographic metadata varied by source and participant and was provided uncurated.

For CDR1 and CDR2, the germline V gene lists MNHNS and SASEGT. The CDR3 holds 15 amino acids from the cysteine to the phenylalanine. Left in the record is the CDR3 DNA by itself, 45 bases read in frame from the first base. The junction carries 15 bases between V and J, which are trimmed by 1 base and 6 bases respectively. Each collaborating institution followed its own protocols to collect whole blood in K2EDTA tubes. Collaborator samples were shipped for TCRbeta analysis as frozen whole blood, isolated PBMCs, or DNA extracted from either sample type. In the case of this clone: Its target antigen remains unknown. One base away there is no much larger clone; base qualities are not given.

TCRbeta CDR3 regions were amplified from genomic DNA by means of the immunoSEQ Assay, a bias-controlled multiplex PCR. Per the original workflow: Within the assay, amplification of reference gene primers was used to estimate how many nucleated cells each sample contained. To quantify the absolute abundance of each unique TCRbeta CDR3 rearrangement, sequence reads were collapsed and filtered. For each sample, productive Simpson clonality was calculated by taking the square root of Simpson's diversity index across productive rearrangements. TCRdb retrieved this table from immuneACCESS and kept in-frame rearrangements only. Not all clones are present; in checked studies, unresolved V genes account for under half, and no reason is known for the remainder. V and J calls and clone size are given by that table; D and trimming were obtained from the DNA. For this sample the table gives approximately 280,000 clones, of which 85% were detected only once. Together, the top ten hold roughly 4.6% of the sample.

This TCR derives from a man aged 50-59 years with active or convalescent COVID-19. Sequencing input: peripheral blood. The sequence joins TRBV6-1 to TRBJ2-5; D gene: possibly TRBD1, on 5 matching bases. The CDR3 reads as follows: CASSEGGDSRQTQYF. The nucleotide sequence is given as TGTGCCAGCAGTGAAGGAGGAGACAGTAGGCAGACCCAGTACTTC.